This TCR beta chain came from a study of blood T cell repertoires in COVID-19. CDR1 LGHDT and CDR2 YNNKEL come from the germline V gene (reference sequence). This CDR3 is 14 amino acids long. With V trimmed by 5 bases and J by 0 bases, 3 bases remained unmatched. This clone appeared once. Assay used: immunoSEQ multiplex PCR; TCRdb lists only in-frame clones, some missing. The table shows around 250,000 clones, with about 80% occurring only once. The gene calls are TRBV3-1 (or the pseudogene TRBV3-2) and TRBJ2-7; TRBD2 matches at 8 bases. The specimen sequenced was PBMCs or T cells enriched from blood (not recorded which). The TCR originated in a man aged 40-49 years who had recovered from COVID-19. This CDR3 reads CASSYLAGSYEQYF. In DNA form, the CDR3 reads TGTGCCAGCAGCTATCTAGCGGGCTCCTACGAGCAGTACTTC.